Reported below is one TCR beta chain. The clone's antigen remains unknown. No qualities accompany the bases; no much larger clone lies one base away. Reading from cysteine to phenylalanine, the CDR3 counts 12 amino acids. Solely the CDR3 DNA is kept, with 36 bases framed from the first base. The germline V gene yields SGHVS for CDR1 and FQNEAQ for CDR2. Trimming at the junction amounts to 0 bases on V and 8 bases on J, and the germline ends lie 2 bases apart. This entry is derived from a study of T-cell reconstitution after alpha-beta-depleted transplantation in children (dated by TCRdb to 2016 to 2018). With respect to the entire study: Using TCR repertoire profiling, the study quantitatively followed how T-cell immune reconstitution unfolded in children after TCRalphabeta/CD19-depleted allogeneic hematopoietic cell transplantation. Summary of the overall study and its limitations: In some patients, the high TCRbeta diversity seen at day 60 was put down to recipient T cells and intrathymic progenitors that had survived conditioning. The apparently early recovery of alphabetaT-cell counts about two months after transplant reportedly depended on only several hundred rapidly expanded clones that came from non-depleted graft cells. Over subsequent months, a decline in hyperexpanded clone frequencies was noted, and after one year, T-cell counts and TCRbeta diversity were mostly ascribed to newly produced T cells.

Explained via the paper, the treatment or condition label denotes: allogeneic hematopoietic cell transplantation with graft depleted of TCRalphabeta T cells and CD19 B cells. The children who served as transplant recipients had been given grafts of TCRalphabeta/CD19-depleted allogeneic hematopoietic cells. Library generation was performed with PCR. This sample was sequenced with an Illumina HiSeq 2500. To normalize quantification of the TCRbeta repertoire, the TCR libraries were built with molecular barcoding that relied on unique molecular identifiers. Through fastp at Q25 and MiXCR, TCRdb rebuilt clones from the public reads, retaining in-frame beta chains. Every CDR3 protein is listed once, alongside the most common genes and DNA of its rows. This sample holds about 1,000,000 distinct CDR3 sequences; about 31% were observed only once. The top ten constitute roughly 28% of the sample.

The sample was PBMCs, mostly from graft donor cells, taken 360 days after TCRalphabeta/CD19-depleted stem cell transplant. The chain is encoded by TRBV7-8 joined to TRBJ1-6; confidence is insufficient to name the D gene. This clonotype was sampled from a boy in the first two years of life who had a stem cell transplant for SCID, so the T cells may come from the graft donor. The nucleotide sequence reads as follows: TGTGCCAGCAGCTTAGCGGATTCACCCCTCCACTTT. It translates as CASSLADSPLHF.